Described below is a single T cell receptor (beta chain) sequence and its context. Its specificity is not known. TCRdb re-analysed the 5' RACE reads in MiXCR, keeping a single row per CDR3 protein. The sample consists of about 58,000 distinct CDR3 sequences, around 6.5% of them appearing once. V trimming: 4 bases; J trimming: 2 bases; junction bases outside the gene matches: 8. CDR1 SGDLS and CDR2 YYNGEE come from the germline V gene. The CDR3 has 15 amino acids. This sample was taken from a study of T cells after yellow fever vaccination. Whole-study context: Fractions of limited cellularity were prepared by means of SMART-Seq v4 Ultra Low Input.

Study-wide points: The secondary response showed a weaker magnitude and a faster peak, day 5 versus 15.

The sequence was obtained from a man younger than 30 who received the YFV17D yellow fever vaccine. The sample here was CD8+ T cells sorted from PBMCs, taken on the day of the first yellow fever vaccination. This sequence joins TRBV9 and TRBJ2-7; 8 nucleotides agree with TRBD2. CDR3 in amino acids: CASSRSGTATYEQYF. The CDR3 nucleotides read TGTGCCAGCAGCCGTAGCGGGACGGCGACCTACGAGCAGTACTTC.